The following is a T cell receptor (beta chain) sequence with its context. What it binds is unknown. The data stem from a study of regulatory T cells in long-lasting Graves disease. Study-wide results and caveats: Peripheral blood alone, not thyroid tissue, underwent study.

Arm-PCR with iRepertoire HTBI primers amplified the CDR3 regions for these TCR beta libraries. TCRdb reprocessed the multiplex PCR reads with MiXCR, giving one entry per CDR3 protein. The table has a few hundred thousand distinct CDR3 sequences, approximately 12% seen once. The ends were cut back, 0 bases at V and 7 bases at J, with 6 bases in the middle. The CDR3 spans 13 residues. The germline V gene has CDR1 LNHNV and CDR2 YYDKDF (reference sequence). Time point given: newly diagnosed GD, antithyroid drugs for less than 3 months. With RNA extracted from PBMCs as input, the TCR library was made. The same sample was also studied in work on T cells in Graves' hyperthyroidism and ophthalmopathy.

The rearrangement links TRBV15 to TRBJ2-2, with D unresolved. The sample was peripheral blood mononuclear cells (PBMCs), taken at new diagnosis, from a patient treated with antithyroid drugs. The receptor was derived from a young woman with Graves disease. CDR3 nucleotide sequence: TGTGCCACCAGCAGAGATCCCCTCGGGGAGCTGTTTTTT. This encodes CATSRDPLGELFF.